The 27 T cell receptor beta chains listed next were all sequenced from one sample in a study of read filtering for tumor transcriptome and immune sequencing. This library used roughly 400 ng RNA and molecular barcoded adaptors spanning alpha/delta and beta/gamma chains. MiXCR, run by TCRdb on the reads, gives a single entry per CDR3 protein. The sample consists of 57,000 or so distinct CDR3 sequences, about 21% of them appearing once. The sample consisted of a population of CD138-negative cells sorted from bone marrow. These receptor sequences come from a donor at least 40 years old with multiple myeloma.

With respect to this clonotype: A much more abundant neighbour one base away suggests this may be a read error. Lacking the conserved final phenylalanine or tryptophan, this CDR3 likely reflects a read error. The chain links TRBV9 to TRBJ2-1, with D unresolved. Germline V gene lookup returns CDR1 SGDLS and CDR2 YYNGEE. The CDR3 extends over 14 amino acids. Trimming shortened V by 3 bases and J by 7 bases, and 14 bases separated the two germline ends. CDR3 residues: CASSAWSKGNEQFL. The CDR3 nucleotides read TGTGCCAGCAGCGCCTGGTCCAAAGGGAATGAGCAGTTCCTC.

The rearrangement uses TRBV27 and TRBJ1-5, with a possible D match to TRBD1 (5 bases). This CDR3 spans 16 amino acids. Germline assignment: CDR1 MNHEY and CDR2 SMNVEV (reference sequence). With 5 bases removed from V and 3 bases from J, the gap between germline ends came to 17 bases. CDR3: CASSPPGARLNQPQHF. The CDR3 coding sequence is TGTGCCAGCAGTCCACCTGGGGCCCGACTCAATCAGCCCCAGCATTTT.

By its share, this clonotype is medium-sized (0.01 to 0.1%). This rearrangement joins TRBV12-3 or TRBV12-4 to TRBJ2-1; 9 bases fit TRBD2. J gave up 9 bases and V 7 bases, and 13 bases lay outside the gene matches. The CDR3 has 15 residues. CDR3 amino acids: CASISMESGRSEQFF. The DNA of the CDR3 is TGTGCCAGCATCTCCATGGAAAGCGGGAGGAGTGAGCAGTTCTTC.

For the CDR3, the DNA is TGTGCCTGGGCCGCAGATACGCAGTATTTT. Translation gives CAWAADTQYF. The V gene is TRBV30, the J gene TRBJ2-3; D not resolved. The CDR3 loop spans 10 amino acids. Germline CDR1 and CDR2: GTSNPN and SVGIG (reference sequence). V was cut by 5 bases and J by 4 bases, with 4 bases left in between.

The chain links TRBV7-3 to TRBJ2-3; D might be TRBD2 (6 bases). Trimming left V 5 bases short and J 6 bases short, with 18 bases between. Germline CDR1 SGHTA, CDR2 FQGTGA. This CDR3 spans 15 amino acids. The CDR3 region has the DNA TGTGCCAGCAGCCAGGGACTCACTAACTTCGATACGCAGTATTTT. It yields the protein CASSQGLTNFDTQYF.

This clonotype was counted ten times or more. The J gene is TRBJ2-7, the V gene TRBV27; 8 bases fit TRBD1. CDR1 and CDR2 (germline): MNHEY, SMNVEV (reference sequence). There are 15 residues in the CDR3. V lost 5 bases and J lost 5; bases outside the gene matches: 11. CDR3 in DNA: TGTGCCAGCAGTGTACTCGGACAGGGCACGCACGAGCAGTACTTC. It is translated as CASSVLGQGTHEQYF.

This clonotype appeared many times. The J gene is TRBJ2-2, the V gene TRBV5-4, with 7 bases aligning to TRBD2. In germline, CDR1 is SGHNT, CDR2 YYREEE (reference sequence). Germline trimming cut 0 bases from V and 2 bases from J; bases unmatched to any gene: 7. CDR3 length equals 17 residues. The CDR3 DNA reads as TGTGCCAGCAGCTTGGCCATAGGCGGGAGAAACACCGGGGAGCTGTTTTTT. Translating gives CASSLAIGGRNTGELFF.

This clonotype was found many times. The CDR3 sequence: CASSLQTGSKEKLFF. CDR3 bases: TGTGCCAGCAGCTTACAGACAGGGAGTAAAGAAAAACTGTTTTTT. V gene TRBV7-2 combines with J gene TRBJ1-4; 7 bases align to TRBD1. V trimming: 2 bases; J trimming: 8 bases; junction bases outside the gene matches: 8. CDR1 SGHTA and CDR2 FQGNSA come from the germline V gene. CDR3 size: 15 residues.

The sample holds a few counts of this clonotype. A much larger clone lies a single base off, so this may be a read error. DNA of the CDR3: TGTGCCAGCAGCTTAACAACAGGGGACCAAGAGGCCCAGTACTTC. This gives the protein CASSLTTGDQEAQYF. This chain links TRBV11-2 with TRBJ2-5, with 7 bases lining up with TRBD1. The CDR3 has 15 amino acids. Per germline, CDR1 SGHAT and CDR2 FQNNGV.

Details on this clonotype: One junction end does not reproduce the germline sequence, and a read error may be involved. The V and J genes are TRBV20-1 and TRBJ2-7; 10 bases fit TRBD1. Germline assignment: CDR1 DFQATT and CDR2 SNEGSKA (reference sequence). There are 15 residues in the CDR3. The CDR3 region is CSAPPGTGETHEQHF. The CDR3 DNA is TGCAGTGCCCCCCCCGGGACAGGGGAGACCCACGAGCAGCACTTC.

This clonotype appeared many times. The rearrangement uses TRBV4-2 and TRBJ2-7, with D possibly being TRBD2 (6 bases). Germline CDR1 and CDR2: LGHNA and YNFKEQ. Trimming removed 5 bases at V and 4 bases at J, with 12 bases between. This CDR3 contains 13 residues. This chain's CDR3 is CASSTGTSYEQYF. CDR3 nucleotide sequence: TGTGCCAGCAGCACGGGGACTTCATACGAGCAGTACTTC.

The sample holds many counts of this clonotype. The chain joins TRBV7-3 to TRBJ2-1, with D possibly TRBD2 on 6 matching bases. V was cut by 5 bases and J by 5 bases, with 16 bases left in between. This CDR3 has 15 residues. The germline gives CDR1 SGHTA, CDR2 FQGTGA. CDR3 in amino acids: CASSLVGLGHNEQFF. The CDR3 nucleotides are TGTGCCAGCAGCCTAGTGGGACTTGGTCACAATGAGCAGTTCTTC.

In its sample, this clonotype was seen many times. This chain links TRBV12-3 or TRBV12-4 with TRBJ1-1; TRBD1 is a possible D gene (6 bases). Trimming removed 7 bases at V and 4 bases at J, with 13 bases between. The CDR3 spans 13 residues. In DNA, the CDR3 is TGTGCCAGCACCCAGGGGTCGGCCACTGAAGCTTTCTTT. As protein: CASTQGSATEAFF.

Only a few counts were recorded for this clonotype. A much larger clonotype is one base distant, so this may be a read error. The chain links TRBV20-1 to TRBJ1-1, with D hard to call. The CDR3 contains 13 residues. Germline loops: CDR1 DFQATT, CDR2 SNEGSKA (reference sequence). CDR3 DNA sequence: TGCAATGCTAGAGCTCAGGACCTCACTGAAGCTTTCTTT. As protein: CNARAQDLTEAFF.

The V gene is TRBV6-6, the J gene TRBJ1-1, with D possibly being TRBD1 (5 bases). From germline, CDR1 is MNHNY and CDR2 SVGAGI (reference sequence). This CDR3 has 15 amino acids. Trimming removed 6 bases at V and 6 bases at J, with 20 bases between. The CDR3: CASSDPAGPVAEAFF. The CDR3 nucleotides are TGTGCCAGCAGCGACCCGGCAGGGCCAGTGGCTGAAGCTTTCTTT.

This clonotype was counted ten times or more. The V call is TRBV7-3, the J call TRBJ2-3; 8 bases line up with TRBD2. This CDR3 comprises 15 residues. Trimming took 5 bases from V and 3 from J; bases not matched to a gene: 7. CDR1 and CDR2 (germline): SGHTA, FQGTGA. CDR3 in amino acids: CASSPRGGGTDTQYF. The CDR3 coding sequence is TGTGCCAGCAGCCCAAGGGGCGGGGGGACAGATACGCAGTATTTT.

A note on this clonotype: A read error may explain this, as a much larger clone is one base away. The gene calls are TRBV3-1 and TRBJ2-2, with D perhaps TRBD1 (5 bases). This CDR3 spans 15 amino acids. In germline, CDR1 is LGHDT, CDR2 YNNKEL (reference sequence). The CDR3 region is CASSRPGPDTRELFF. As DNA, the CDR3 is TGTGCCAGCAGCCGACCGGGTCCGGACACCAGGGAGCTGTTTTTT.

This clonotype came up many times. V and J are TRBV11-2 and TRBJ2-1; no clear D. The germline V gene has CDR1 SGHAT and CDR2 FQNNGV. Trimming stripped 0 bases from V and 2 bases from J, with 11 bases between. This CDR3 region has 16 residues. CDR3 residues: CASSLERSLPYNEQFF. The DNA of the CDR3 is TGTGCCAGCAGCTTAGAGCGGAGCCTTCCCTACAATGAGCAGTTCTTC.

This clonotype was recorded many times. The V gene is TRBV5-1, the J gene TRBJ2-3; D ambiguous. In germline, CDR1 is SGHRS, CDR2 YFSETQ. V was clipped by 2 bases and J by 0 bases, with 7 bases between them. CDR3 length equals 14 residues. The CDR3: CASSFHTSTDTQYF. CDR3 sequence (DNA): TGCGCCAGCAGCTTCCACACCAGCACAGATACGCAGTATTTT.

This clonotype was counted many times. The chain recombines TRBV7-9 with TRBJ1-6; TRBD1 agrees at 11 bases. This CDR3 contains 16 residues. CDR1 and CDR2 (germline): SEHNR, FQNEAQ (reference sequence). The V and J ends lost 5 bases and 10 bases, in that order; junction bases with no gene match: 10. The CDR3 sequence: CASSAGTGGYLSPLHF. The CDR3, as DNA: TGTGCCAGCAGCGCCGGGACAGGGGGTTATCTGTCACCCCTCCACTTT.

This clonotype showed up just a few times. The rearrangement joins TRBV9 to TRBJ2-2; TRBD2 might be the D (6 bases). Trimming pared 4 bases from V and 6 bases from J, leaving 22 bases between. The CDR3 has 17 amino acids. CDR1 and CDR2 from the germline V gene are SGDLS and YYNGEE. CDR3: CASSPPLAAGRSGELFF. The CDR3 DNA is TGTGCCAGCAGCCCCCCCTTAGCGGCAGGGAGGTCCGGGGAGCTGTTTTTT.

In its sample, this clonotype is medium-sized. The CDR3 region has the DNA TGTGCCAGCAATACTGGGACAGGGAACTACGAGCAGTACTTC. Translated, it gives CASNTGTGNYEQYF. J is TRBJ2-7 and V is TRBV7-2; 9 positions match TRBD1. The CDR3 length is 14 residues. V trimming: 7 bases; J trimming: 3 bases; junction bases outside the gene matches: 7. Per the germline V gene, CDR1 is SGHTA and CDR2 is FQGNSA.

Ten or more counts support this clonotype. The chain is built from TRBV5-1 and TRBJ2-5; no clear D. The CDR3 has 14 residues. Germline loops: CDR1 SGHRS, CDR2 YFSETQ. Trimming stripped 3 bases from V and 3 bases from J, with 12 bases between. The CDR3 reads CASSSQLMEETQYF. CDR3 nucleotide sequence: TGCGCCAGCAGCTCACAGCTGATGGAAGAGACCCAGTACTTC.

This clonotype was detected ten times or more. This chain links TRBV20-1 with TRBJ2-7; D gene uncertain. The ends were cut back, 5 bases at V and 2 bases at J, with 4 bases in the middle. This CDR3 contains 10 residues. The germline V gene encodes CDR1 DFQATT and CDR2 SNEGSKA (reference sequence). The CDR3: CSASPYEQYF. The CDR3 bases are TGCAGTGCTTCCCCCTACGAGCAGTACTTC.

The table lists this clonotype with a count of one. CDR3 nucleotides: TGCAGTGCTAGAGGTCCCGACCGGACGGAGCCCCAGCATTTT. Amino acids: CSARGPDRTEPQHF. V usage is TRBV20-1 and J usage is TRBJ1-5; the D is unclear. V was pared by 1 base and J by 8 bases, with 15 bases between. This CDR3 has 14 residues. Germline V CDR1 and CDR2: DFQATT, SNEGSKA (reference sequence).

This clonotype was detected a few times. The chain combines TRBV20-1 with TRBJ2-3; 7 bases match TRBD2. Looked up from germline, CDR1 is DFQATT and CDR2 is SNEGSKA (reference sequence). V lost 6 bases to trimming and J lost 4 bases; unmatched junction nucleotides: 13. The CDR3 is 15 residues long. In nucleotides, the CDR3 is TGCAGTGCCAGGACGGATTGGACTAGGCCAGATACGCAGTATTTT. It is translated as CSARTDWTRPDTQYF.

The chain recombines TRBV29-1 with TRBJ2-3; D not resolved. Trimming cost V 3 bases and J 3 bases, with 7 bases left between them. Germline values: CDR1 SQVTM, CDR2 ANQGSEA. The CDR3 is 12 residues long. CDR3 coding DNA: TGCAGCGTTGATGAAGGGACAGATACGCAGTATTTT. Translating it yields CSVDEGTDTQYF.